Each of the 31 T cell receptor beta chains below was sequenced from the same sample in a study of shared clonotypes between healthy human individuals. TCRdb's copy holds only in-frame clones and misses some; the assay was immunoSEQ multiplex PCR. Of about 2 million clones in the sample, 90% to 95% were seen once. The sample consisted of naive CD4+ T cells sorted from blood. Subset meaning: CD45RA+ positively selected. These receptors all come from a man aged 18 to 29 in good health.

This clone was picked up one time. V usage is TRBV18 and J usage is TRBJ2-1; D possibly corresponds to TRBD1 (6 bases). V lost 1 base to trimming and J lost 10 bases, with 11 bases between them. Germline loops: CDR1 KGHSH, CDR2 LQKENI. The CDR3 runs 13 residues. Here the CDR3 reads CASSPRDGGEQFF. In nucleotides, the CDR3 is TGTGCCAGCTCACCACGGGATGGGGGCGAGCAGTTCTTC.

This chain joins TRBV7-9 and TRBJ1-1; D gene uncertain. V was cut by 5 bases and J by 4 bases, with 8 bases left in between. The CDR3 spans 12 residues. In germline, CDR1 is SEHNR, CDR2 FQNEAQ (reference sequence). CDR3 region: CASSPKGTEAFF. CDR3 bases: TGTGCCAGCAGCCCCAAAGGCACTGAAGCTTTCTTT.

This rearrangement joins TRBV5-4 to TRBJ1-2; tentatively, D is TRBD1 (5 bases). The CDR3 is 13 residues long. The germline V and J ends were trimmed by 5 bases and 2 bases, with 10 bases remaining between them. Germline V gene sequence: CDR1 SGHNT, CDR2 YYREEE (reference sequence). The CDR3 DNA follows: TGTGCCAGCAGTTCACGACAGAACTATGGCTACACCTTC. Encoded protein: CASSSRQNYGYTF.

V and J are TRBV18 and TRBJ2-3; D may be TRBD2 (5 bases). CDR1 and CDR2 from the germline V gene are KGHSH and LQKENI. The V gene lost 5 bases and the J gene lost 6 bases, with 12 bases spanning the gap. This CDR3 region has 13 residues. The DNA of the CDR3 is TGTGCCAGCTCAGGGGAGTTCGCGGATACGCAGTATTTT. Its translation: CASSGEFADTQYF. The full variable domain, in which reference TRBV18 and TRBJ2-3 provide the parts outside the CDR3, is NAGVMQNPRHLVRRRGQEARLRCSPMKGHSHVYWYRQLPEEGLKFMVYLQKENIIDESGMPKERFSAEFPKEGPSILRIQQVVRGDSAAYFCASSGEFADTQYFGPGTRLTVL.

This chain uses TRBV30 with TRBJ1-5; TRBD1 is a possible D gene (5 bases). In germline, CDR1 is GTSNPN, CDR2 SVGIG (reference sequence). The CDR3 is 14 amino acids. The germline V and J ends were trimmed by 5 bases and 11 bases, with 22 bases remaining between them. The CDR3 DNA reads as TGTGCCTGGGACGGACCGGACACCCCTTCCTCCCAGCATTTT. Its protein is CAWDGPDTPSSQHF.

This clone was picked up one time. The chain couples TRBV11-3 to TRBJ2-3, with 9 nucleotides matching TRBD2. V gave up 5 bases and J gave up 1 base; unmatched junction bases: 4. The CDR3 sequence is 15 residues long. CDR1 and CDR2 from the germline V gene are SGHNT and YENEEA. The CDR3 reads CASSAGGPGTDTQYF. CDR3 sequence (DNA): TGTGCCAGCAGCGCGGGGGGGCCGGGCACAGATACGCAGTATTTT.

Concerning this clone: The same CDR3 can be traced to other DNA sequences in this sample. J is TRBJ1-5 and V is TRBV6-5; D unclear. Germline CDR1 reads MNHEY; CDR2 reads SVGAGI. The V end was cut by 6 bases, the J end by 0 bases, with 6 bases between. There are 13 residues in the CDR3. The CDR3 loop is CASSPYSNQPQHF. The CDR3 bases are TGTGCCAGCAGCCCATATAGCAATCAGCCCCAGCATTTT.

The V and J genes are TRBV27 and TRBJ1-4; D unresolved. Germline CDR1 MNHEY, CDR2 SMNVEV (reference sequence). V lost 5 bases, J lost 2 bases, and 9 bases lay in between. This CDR3 region has 14 residues. CDR3 region: CASSRPGTNEKLFF. The CDR3 bases are TGTGCCAGCAGTCGCCCCGGCACTAATGAAAAACTGTTTTTT. Combining the CDR3 with reference TRBV27 and TRBJ1-4 gives the whole variable domain EAQVTQNPRYLITVTGKKLTVTCSQNMNHEYMSWYRQDPGLGLRQIYYSMNVEVTDKGDVPEGYKVSRKEKRNFPLILESPSPNQTSLYFCASSRPGTNEKLFFGSGTQLSVL.

This clone was seen a few times. CDR3 bases: TGTGCCAGCAGTGAAAACCCCGCAGGGTGGAACTCTGGGGCCAACGTCCTGACTTTC. Amino acid sequence: CASSENPAGWNSGANVLTF. The genes are TRBV6-1 and TRBJ2-6, with D perhaps matching TRBD1 (5 bases). This CDR3 has 19 amino acids. V was trimmed by 2 bases and J by 0 bases, leaving 17 bases between them. In germline, CDR1 is MNHNS, CDR2 SASEGT.

Concerning this clone: This same CDR3 is encoded by further DNA sequences in the sample. The gene calls are TRBV5-1 and TRBJ2-7; D unresolved. The V gene lost 0 bases and the J gene lost 2 bases, with 9 bases spanning the gap. This CDR3 is 14 amino acids long. Germline V CDR1 and CDR2: SGHRS, YFSETQ. The CDR3 DNA follows: TGCGCCAGCAGCTTGGTCCCCGGCGCCTACGAGCAGTACTTC. Its protein product is CASSLVPGAYEQYF. Variable domain in full (rest from reference TRBV5-1 and TRBJ2-7): KAGVTQTPRYLIKTRGQQVTLSCSPISGHRSVSWYQQTPGQGLQFLFEYFSETQRNKGNFPGRFSGRQFSNSRSEMNVSTLELGDSALYLCASSLVPGAYEQYFGPGTRLTVT.

This clone has only one observation. V gene TRBV5-4 combines with J gene TRBJ1-1; D possibly corresponds to TRBD1 (5 bases). The CDR3 extends over 14 amino acids. Trimming shortened V by 3 bases and J by 2 bases, and 11 bases separated the two germline ends. Per germline, CDR1 SGHNT and CDR2 YYREEE (reference sequence). The CDR3 sequence is CASSSFRVNTEAFF. DNA of the CDR3: TGTGCCAGCAGCTCATTCAGGGTAAACACTGAAGCTTTCTTT.

CDR3 amino acids: CASTLGTSGISEQFF. CDR3 in DNA: TGTGCCAGCACCCTCGGGACTAGCGGGATCAGTGAGCAGTTCTTC. The chain uses TRBV9 and TRBJ2-1; 13 bases fit TRBD2. After removal of 6 bases from V and 9 bases from J, the junction contained 9 bases not matched to a gene. CDR1 and CDR2 (germline): SGDLS, YYNGEE. This CDR3 spans 15 amino acids.

The rearrangement joins TRBV18 to TRBJ2-3; D may be TRBD1 (5 bases). CDR3 length: 15 residues. The germline V gene has CDR1 KGHSH and CDR2 LQKENI. Trimming removed 3 bases from V and 2 bases from J, with 12 bases in between. In DNA form, the CDR3 reads TGTGCCAGCTCACCTCAGGGATCAGACACAGATACGCAGTATTTT. It yields the protein CASSPQGSDTDTQYF.

The chain couples TRBV28 to TRBJ2-3, with TRBD2 as a possible D gene (5 bases). V lost 6 bases, J lost 0 bases, and 16 bases lay in between. Germline V CDR1 and CDR2: MDHEN, SYDVKM. The CDR3 covers 16 residues. The CDR3 sequence is CASRPSGRTSTDTQYF. CDR3 sequence (DNA): TGTGCCAGCAGGCCTTCCGGACGGACTAGCACAGATACGCAGTATTTT.

As concerns this clone: Other DNA variants within this sample encode the same CDR3. The CDR3 DNA sequence: TGTGCCAGCAGTTTAGGTTACGAGCAGTACTTC. Translating it yields CASSLGYEQYF. The rearrangement uses TRBV27 and TRBJ2-7; D remains ambiguous. Per germline, CDR1 MNHEY and CDR2 SMNVEV (reference sequence). The ends were cut back, 2 bases at V and 4 bases at J, with 3 bases in the middle. The CDR3 runs 11 residues.

This clone has only one observation. Other DNA sequences of this sample code for an identical CDR3. The CDR3 loop reads CASRRGQGGTGELFF. The CDR3 region has the DNA TGTGCCAGTCGACGAGGACAGGGGGGAACCGGGGAGCTGTTTTTT. This chain joins TRBV6-5 and TRBJ2-2; 10 bases line up with TRBD1. Losses at the gene ends were 9 bases for V and 5 bases for J; bases not matched to a gene: 9. CDR1 is MNHEY and CDR2 is SVGAGI in the germline V gene. CDR3 length: 15 amino acids.

The chain recombines TRBV6-1 with TRBJ2-7; D may be TRBD1 or TRBD2 (6 bases each). The CDR3 consists of 16 residues. Germline V CDR1 and CDR2: MNHNS, SASEGT. Trimming removed 3 bases at V and 0 bases at J, with 15 bases between. DNA of the CDR3: TGTGCCAGCAGTGACGAAGGGGGGCCCCGCTCCTACGAGCAGTACTTC. This gives the protein CASSDEGGPRSYEQYF.

J is TRBJ2-2 and V is TRBV11-2; tentatively, D is TRBD1 (6 bases). V lost 6 bases and J 0 bases, leaving 8 bases between the germline ends. This CDR3 contains 14 residues. Germline V gene data show CDR1 as SGHAT and CDR2 as FQNNGV. In DNA form, the CDR3 reads TGTGCCAGCAGGGGACAAGCGAACACCGGGGAGCTGTTTTTT. Translating gives CASRGQANTGELFF.

This clone was counted once. The chain links TRBV5-1 to TRBJ2-2; maybe TRBD2 (6 bases). The CDR3 totals 16 residues. Germline-derived CDR1 and CDR2 are SGHRS and YFSETQ. V was cut by 0 bases and J by 3 bases, with 12 bases left in between. The CDR3 nucleotides are TGCGCCAGCAGCTTGGAGGTTTCGGGAGACACCGGGGAGCTGTTTTTT. Its translation: CASSLEVSGDTGELFF.

This clone has a single count. It may be a read error: a sequence one base away is much more abundant. The sample carries other DNA sequences with the same CDR3. This chain joins TRBV28 and TRBJ1-1, with D perhaps matching TRBD1 (5 bases). Between the trimmed V and J ends, which lost 3 bases and 1 base, there was a span of 6 bases. CDR1 and CDR2 from the germline V gene are MDHEN and SYDVKM. The CDR3 is made up of 13 amino acids. The CDR3 DNA reads TGTGCCAGCAGTTTCGGGGGGAACACTGAAGCTTTCTTT. Its protein product is CASSFGGNTEAFF.

The chain recombines TRBV7-9 with TRBJ1-5; TRBD1 matches 10 bases. The CDR3 is made up of 13 amino acids. Germline CDR1 and CDR2: SEHNR and FQNEAQ (reference sequence). The V gene end was trimmed by 5 bases and the J gene end by 5 bases; junction bases not matched to a gene: 0. The CDR3 nucleotides are TGTGCCAGCAGCGGACAGGGGGATCAGCCCCAGCATTTT. Translation gives CASSGQGDQPQHF.

This clone was found once. The CDR3: CASSSREAGYTF. In nucleotides, the CDR3 is TGTGCCAGCAGTTCCCGGGAGGCTGGCTACACCTTC. The rearrangement links TRBV6-6 to TRBJ1-2; D ambiguous. Trimming took 4 bases from V and 7 from J, leaving 10 bases between them. The CDR3 has 12 amino acids. Germline CDR1 reads MNHNY; CDR2 reads SVGAGI (reference sequence).

This clone was seen once. The CDR3 DNA reads as TGTGCCAGCTCTCCGGGGATGGGGTCAAATGAGCAGTTCTTC. It specifies CASSPGMGSNEQFF. This chain uses TRBV18 with TRBJ2-1; perhaps TRBD2 as D (5 bases). This CDR3 has 14 residues. Germline V gene lookup returns CDR1 KGHSH and CDR2 LQKENI. Trimming took off 6 bases at V and 7 bases at J, with 16 bases between the two ends.

The chain employs TRBV25-1 and TRBJ2-6, with unresolved D. V lost 6 bases, J lost 4 bases, and 22 bases lay in between. Per germline, CDR1 MGHDK and CDR2 SYGVNS. The CDR3 length is 18 residues. The CDR3 region is CASSPGAEESKGANVLTF. CDR3 sequence (DNA): TGTGCCAGCAGCCCGGGCGCGGAAGAGTCGAAGGGGGCCAACGTCCTGACTTTC.

The chain couples TRBV12-2 to TRBJ1-1. TRBV12-2 is assigned pseudogene status. This CDR3 contains 17 residues. As DNA, the CDR3 is TGTGCAAGTCGCTTACCATGCCGGATCTCCCCGGGGACTGAAGCTTTCTTT. Protein sequence: CASRLPCRISPGTEAFF.

The rearrangement uses TRBV14 and TRBJ1-4; possibly TRBD1 for D (5 bases). CDR3 length equals 16 residues. Trimming took off 1 base at V and 7 bases at J, with 16 bases between the two ends. The germline gives CDR1 SGHDN, CDR2 FVKESK. The CDR3 DNA is TGTGCCAGCAGCCAAGTGGCCGGGACGGTGGCTGAAAAACTGTTTTTT. Encoded protein: CASSQVAGTVAEKLFF.

V gene TRBV19 combines with J gene TRBJ2-7; 9 bases match TRBD2. The germline gives CDR1 LNHDA, CDR2 SQIVND (reference sequence). Losses at the gene ends were 3 bases for V and 3 bases for J; bases not matched to a gene: 9. The CDR3 runs 16 residues. CDR3 loop: CASSISASGTFYEQYF. In DNA, the CDR3 is TGTGCCAGTAGTATTTCGGCTAGCGGGACTTTCTACGAGCAGTACTTC.

The chain is built from TRBV5-4 and TRBJ2-3; the D call may be TRBD1 or TRBD2 (6 bases each). Germline-derived CDR1 and CDR2 are SGHNT and YYREEE (reference sequence). The CDR3 covers 13 residues. Trimming cost V 4 bases and J 4 bases, with 10 bases left between them. CDR3 region: CASSIRGPDTQYF. The CDR3 DNA reads as TGTGCCAGCAGCATACGGGGGCCAGATACGCAGTATTTT.

The V gene is TRBV6-9, the J gene TRBJ1-3, with TRBD1 as a possible D gene (5 bases). The V gene's germline CDR1 is MNHGY and CDR2 SVAAGI. The CDR3 is made up of 18 amino acids. Trimming stripped 1 base from V and 0 bases from J, with 16 bases between. This chain's CDR3 is CASSYWGRLQSSGNTIYF. The CDR3 nucleotides read TGTGCCAGCAGTTATTGGGGGAGGCTCCAGAGCTCTGGAAACACCATATATTTT.

This clone has a single count. The chain uses TRBV5-1 and TRBJ1-4; no firm D call. The V end lost 4 bases, the J end lost 4 bases, and 20 bases lay between the germline ends. CDR1 SGHRS and CDR2 YFSETQ come from the germline V gene. There are 17 residues in the CDR3. CDR3 nucleotide sequence: TGCGCCAGCAGCCAATCCCCTGACGGACGGATTAATGAAAAACTGTTTTTT. Protein product: CASSQSPDGRINEKLFF.

The chain links TRBV4-1 to TRBJ2-5; possible D gene TRBD1, 8 bases. V lost 4 bases and J lost 4, with 19 bases in between. CDR3 length equals 16 residues. Germline V CDR1 and CDR2: MGHRA, YSYEKL. The CDR3 here is CASSPPTGGGRETQYF. The CDR3 DNA follows: TGCGCCAGCAGCCCCCCAACAGGGGGGGGACGAGAGACCCAGTACTTC.